These T cell receptor beta chains were read from a single sample in a study of OX40 agonist ivuxolimab in advanced cancers. The repertoire was sequenced with immunoSEQ multiplex PCR; TCRdb's copy has only in-frame clones and lacks some. The sample yields more than 25,000 clones, around nine tenths seen once. Sequenced material: CD4+ or CD8+ T cells sorted from blood, taken in a trial of the OX40 agonist ivuxolimab. The receptors were gathered from an adult with an advanced solid tumor such as melanoma, head and neck, liver or kidney cancer. The CDR3 runs from the conserved cysteine through the conserved F or W.

cdr3_length j_call v_call cdr3_aa
15 TRBJ2-1 TRBV11-2 CASTQAGDLFGEQFF
13 TRBJ2-6 TRBV27 CASKILGANVLTF
18 TRBJ1-5 TRBV27 CASSLSPGQGGSNQPQHF
15 TRBJ2-1 TRBV5-1 CASSELAGLYNEQFF
14 TRBJ1-1 TRBV29-1 CSGGPTPLNTEAFF
15 TRBJ2-1 TRBV10-1 CASSGRGGPYNEQFF
14 TRBJ1-3 TRBV14 CASSRRGSGNTIYF
17 TRBJ2-7 TRBV27 CASSSSGTNLFYYEQYF
15 TRBJ2-3 TRBV6-6 CASSYSAGVTDTQYF
16 TRBJ2-7 TRBV27 CASSKLRSARSYEQYF
14 TRBJ2-2 TRBV19 CASMWGVNTGELFF
15 TRBJ1-5 TRBV9 CASSGTGSSSQPQHF
15 TRBJ1-1 TRBV7-9 CASSHSGQGDTEAFF
13 TRBJ2-1 TRBV6-1 CASGTSAYNEQFF
15 TRBJ1-1 TRBV19 CASSPGGSFLNKAFF
17 TRBJ2-1 TRBV7-9 CASSPPMTSRGKNEQFF
14 TRBJ1-1 TRBV27 CASSILWGNTEAFF
13 TRBJ2-2 TRBV5-1 CASSPGLAGELFF